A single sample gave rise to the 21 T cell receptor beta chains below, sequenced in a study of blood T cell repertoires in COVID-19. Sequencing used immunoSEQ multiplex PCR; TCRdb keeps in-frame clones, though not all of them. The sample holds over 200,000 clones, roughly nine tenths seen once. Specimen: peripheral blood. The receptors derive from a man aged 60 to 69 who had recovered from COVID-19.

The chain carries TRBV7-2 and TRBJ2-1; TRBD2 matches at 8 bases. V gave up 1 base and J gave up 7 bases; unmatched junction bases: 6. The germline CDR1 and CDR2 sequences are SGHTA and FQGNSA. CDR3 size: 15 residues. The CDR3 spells CASSLGLAGRNEQFF. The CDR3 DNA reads TGTGCCAGCAGCTTAGGGTTAGCGGGAAGGAATGAGCAGTTCTTC.

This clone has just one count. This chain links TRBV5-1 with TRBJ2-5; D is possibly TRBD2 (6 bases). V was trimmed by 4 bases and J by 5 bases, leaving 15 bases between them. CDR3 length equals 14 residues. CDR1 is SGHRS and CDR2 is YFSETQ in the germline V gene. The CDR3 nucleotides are TGCGCCAGCAGCCCCCGGGGGTCCCTCGAGACCCAGTACTTC. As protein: CASSPRGSLETQYF.

For the CDR3, the DNA is TGTGCCAGCAGCCCAGAGAGGGCAGGGACTCAGACCCAGTACTTC. Protein sequence: CASSPERAGTQTQYF. This chain uses TRBV7-2 with TRBJ2-5, with D maybe TRBD2 (6 bases). The germline V gene encodes CDR1 SGHTA and CDR2 FQGNSA. Trimming shortened V by 5 bases and J by 6 bases, and 19 bases separated the two germline ends. The CDR3 is 15 residues long.

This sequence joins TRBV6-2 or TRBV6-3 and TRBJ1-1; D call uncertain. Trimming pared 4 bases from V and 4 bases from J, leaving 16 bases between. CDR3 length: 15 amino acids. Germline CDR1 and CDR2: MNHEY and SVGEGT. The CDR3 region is CASSFPSGPGTEAFF. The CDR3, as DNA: TGTGCCAGCAGTTTCCCCTCGGGTCCGGGCACTGAAGCTTTCTTT.

The CDR3 sequence is CASSWGDHTTSAQTQYF. The CDR3 DNA is TGTGCCAGCAGCTGGGGAGATCATACTACCTCAGCTCAGACCCAGTACTTC. The V gene is TRBV5-5, the J gene TRBJ2-5; perhaps TRBD2 as D (5 bases). Trimming took off 3 bases at V and 6 bases at J, with 24 bases between the two ends. There are 17 residues in the CDR3. Germline CDR1 reads SGHKS; CDR2 reads YYEKEE (reference sequence).

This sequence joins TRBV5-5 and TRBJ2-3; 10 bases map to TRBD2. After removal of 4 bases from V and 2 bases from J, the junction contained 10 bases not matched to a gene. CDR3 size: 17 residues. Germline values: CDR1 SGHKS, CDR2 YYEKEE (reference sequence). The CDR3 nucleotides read TGTGCCAGCAGCCCGTCCATAGCGGGAGGATTCACAGATACGCAGTATTTT. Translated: CASSPSIAGGFTDTQYF.

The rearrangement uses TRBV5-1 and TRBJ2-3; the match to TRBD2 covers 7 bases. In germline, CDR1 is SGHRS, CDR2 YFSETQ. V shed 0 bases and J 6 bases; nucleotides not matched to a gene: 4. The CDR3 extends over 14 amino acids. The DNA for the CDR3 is TGCGCCAGCAGCTTGGAAATGGGAGGGGATACGCAGTATTTT. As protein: CASSLEMGGDTQYF.

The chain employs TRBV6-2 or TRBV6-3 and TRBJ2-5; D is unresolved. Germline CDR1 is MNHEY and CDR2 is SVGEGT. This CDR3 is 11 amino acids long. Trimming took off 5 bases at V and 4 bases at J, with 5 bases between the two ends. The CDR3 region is CASSLRETQYF. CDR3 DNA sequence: TGTGCCAGCAGTCTCAGAGAGACCCAGTACTTC.

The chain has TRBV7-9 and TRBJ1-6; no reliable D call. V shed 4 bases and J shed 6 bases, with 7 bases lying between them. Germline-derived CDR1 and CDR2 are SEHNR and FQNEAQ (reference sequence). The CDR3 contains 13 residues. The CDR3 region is CASSSGSNSPLHF. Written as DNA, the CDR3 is TGTGCCAGCAGCTCAGGTTCTAATTCACCCCTCCACTTT.

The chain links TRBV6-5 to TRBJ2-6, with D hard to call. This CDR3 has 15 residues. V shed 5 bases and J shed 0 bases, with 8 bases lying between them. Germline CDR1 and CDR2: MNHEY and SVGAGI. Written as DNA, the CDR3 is TGTGCCAGCAGTCCCTCCCGCTCTGGGGCCAACGTCCTGACTTTC. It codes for CASSPSRSGANVLTF.

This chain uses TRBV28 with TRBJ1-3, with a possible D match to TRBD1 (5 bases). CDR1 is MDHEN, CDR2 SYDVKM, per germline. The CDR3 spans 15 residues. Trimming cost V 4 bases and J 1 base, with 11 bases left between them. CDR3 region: CASSSPNRSGNTIYF. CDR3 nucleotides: TGTGCCAGCAGTTCCCCCAACAGGTCTGGAAACACCATATATTTT.

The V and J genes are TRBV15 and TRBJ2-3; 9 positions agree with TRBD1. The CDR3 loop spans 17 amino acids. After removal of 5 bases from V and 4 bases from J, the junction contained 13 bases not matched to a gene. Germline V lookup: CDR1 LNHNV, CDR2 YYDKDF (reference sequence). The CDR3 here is CATSARRGTGLADTQYF. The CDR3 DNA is TGTGCCACCAGCGCCCGGCGAGGGACAGGGCTGGCAGATACGCAGTATTTT.

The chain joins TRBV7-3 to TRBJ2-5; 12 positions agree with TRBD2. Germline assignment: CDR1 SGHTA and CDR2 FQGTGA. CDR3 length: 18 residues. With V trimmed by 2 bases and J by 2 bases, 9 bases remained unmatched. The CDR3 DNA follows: TGTGCCAGCAGCTTAGGGCTAGCGGGGGGGGGCGTTCAAGAGACCCAGTACTTC. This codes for CASSLGLAGGGVQETQYF.

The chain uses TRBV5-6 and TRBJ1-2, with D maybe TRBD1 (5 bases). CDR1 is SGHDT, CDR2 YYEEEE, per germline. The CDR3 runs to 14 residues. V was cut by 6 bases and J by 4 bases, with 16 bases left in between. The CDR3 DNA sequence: TGTGCCAGCATCCACCGGGGGGAACCCTATGGCTACACCTTC. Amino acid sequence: CASIHRGEPYGYTF.

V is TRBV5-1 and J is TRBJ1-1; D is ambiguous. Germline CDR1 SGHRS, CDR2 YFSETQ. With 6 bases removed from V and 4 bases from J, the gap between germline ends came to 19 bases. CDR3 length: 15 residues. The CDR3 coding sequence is TGCGCCAGCACCCTGGGATCCGCGGGGAGCACTGAAGCTTTCTTT. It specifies CASTLGSAGSTEAFF.

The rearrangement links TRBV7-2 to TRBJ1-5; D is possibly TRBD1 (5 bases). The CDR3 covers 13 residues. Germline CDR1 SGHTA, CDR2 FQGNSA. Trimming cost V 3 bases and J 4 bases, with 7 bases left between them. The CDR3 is CASSFPGNQPQHF. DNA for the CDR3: TGTGCCAGCAGCTTCCCAGGGAATCAGCCCCAGCATTTT.

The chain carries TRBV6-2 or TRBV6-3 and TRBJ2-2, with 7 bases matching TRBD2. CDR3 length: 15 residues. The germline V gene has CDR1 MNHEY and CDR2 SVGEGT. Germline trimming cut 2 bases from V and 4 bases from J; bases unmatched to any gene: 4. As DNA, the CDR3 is TGTGCCAGCAGTTACGCGGGAGCGGGCACCGGGGAGCTGTTTTTT. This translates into CASSYAGAGTGELFF.

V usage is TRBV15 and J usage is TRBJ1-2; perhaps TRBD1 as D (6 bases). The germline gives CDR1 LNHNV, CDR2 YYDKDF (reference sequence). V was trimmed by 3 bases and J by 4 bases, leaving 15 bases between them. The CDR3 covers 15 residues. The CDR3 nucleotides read TGTGCCACCAGCAGGGTGCCCGTGGGGGCCTATGGCTACACCTTC. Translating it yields CATSRVPVGAYGYTF.

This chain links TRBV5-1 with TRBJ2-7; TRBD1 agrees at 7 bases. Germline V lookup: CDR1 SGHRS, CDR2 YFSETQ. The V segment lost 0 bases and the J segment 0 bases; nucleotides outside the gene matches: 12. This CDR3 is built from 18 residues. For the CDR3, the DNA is TGCGCCAGCAGCTTGGCCAAAGTCACAGGGGATAGCTCCTACGAGCAGTACTTC. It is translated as CASSLAKVTGDSSYEQYF.

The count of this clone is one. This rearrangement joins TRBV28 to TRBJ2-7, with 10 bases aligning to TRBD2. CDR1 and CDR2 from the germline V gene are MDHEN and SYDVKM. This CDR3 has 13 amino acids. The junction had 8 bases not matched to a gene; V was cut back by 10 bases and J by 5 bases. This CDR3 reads CATNSGRWNEQYF. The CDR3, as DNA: TGTGCCACCAATAGCGGGAGGTGGAACGAGCAGTACTTC.

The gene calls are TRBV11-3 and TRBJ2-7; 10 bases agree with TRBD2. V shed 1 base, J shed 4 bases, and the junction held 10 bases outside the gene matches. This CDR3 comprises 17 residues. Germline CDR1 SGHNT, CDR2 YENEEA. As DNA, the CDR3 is TGTGCCAGCAGCTTAGCGGAAAGCGGGGGGGCCGGGTACGAGCAGTACTTC. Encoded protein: CASSLAESGGAGYEQYF.